These T cell receptor beta chains were read from a single sample in a study of CD8 T cells in ankylosing spondylitis. TCRdb ran MiXCR on the 5' RACE reads and lists one entry per CDR3 protein. The sample holds some 840,000 distinct CDR3 sequences, about 12% seen once. Input material: blood, either unsorted or a sorted T cell fraction (not recorded which). Receptors were obtained from a male donor with ankylosing spondylitis. CDR3s include the opening cysteine and the closing phenylalanine or tryptophan. D genes are given only for firm matches.

j_call: TRBJ1-4; d_call: .; v_call: TRBV20-1; cdr3_aa: CSAPWGSETNEKLFF
j_call: TRBJ2-1; d_call: .; v_call: TRBV2; cdr3_aa: CASSDWRSSSYNEQFF
j_call: TRBJ1-5; d_call: TRBD1; v_call: TRBV20-1; cdr3_aa: CSASGTGKKPQHF
j_call: TRBJ1-1; d_call: TRBD1; v_call: TRBV29-1; cdr3_aa: CSVQGAGNTEAFF
j_call: TRBJ2-3; d_call: .; v_call: TRBV12-3/TRBV12-4; cdr3_aa: CASSSHSSTDTQYF
j_call: TRBJ2-2; d_call: .; v_call: TRBV20-1; cdr3_aa: CSARLGGRSNTGELFF
j_call: TRBJ1-5; d_call: TRBD1; v_call: TRBV6-2/TRBV6-3; cdr3_aa: CASSQLTGINQPQHF
j_call: TRBJ1-1; d_call: .; v_call: TRBV14; cdr3_aa: CASSKAPSNTEAFF
j_call: TRBJ2-5; d_call: TRBD2; v_call: TRBV3-1; cdr3_aa: CASTRGGADQETQYF
j_call: TRBJ2-5; d_call: TRBD2; v_call: TRBV9; cdr3_aa: CASSATPSGRVQETQYF
j_call: TRBJ1-1; d_call: .; v_call: TRBV6-1; cdr3_aa: CASSAPEYTEAFF
j_call: TRBJ2-7; d_call: TRBD1; v_call: TRBV5-5; cdr3_aa: CASSRDRGQYEQYF
j_call: TRBJ2-7; d_call: .; v_call: TRBV30; cdr3_aa: CAWSLVGGHEQYF
j_call: TRBJ2-7; d_call: TRBD1; v_call: TRBV18; cdr3_aa: CASSPPAVRGYEQYF
j_call: TRBJ2-4; d_call: TRBD1; v_call: TRBV5-1; cdr3_aa: CASSQDRIGDIQYF
j_call: TRBJ2-3; d_call: .; v_call: TRBV20-1; cdr3_aa: CSARSWTSTDTQYF
j_call: TRBJ1-5; d_call: .; v_call: TRBV9; cdr3_aa: CASSRDNNQPQHF
j_call: TRBJ2-4; d_call: .; v_call: TRBV28; cdr3_aa: CASSLFLGARGSKNIQYF
j_call: TRBJ2-7; d_call: .; v_call: TRBV29-1; cdr3_aa: CSVVRGEAYYEQYF
j_call: TRBJ2-5; d_call: .; v_call: TRBV5-4; cdr3_aa: CASSSKTDQRETQYF
j_call: TRBJ1-1; d_call: .; v_call: TRBV20-1; cdr3_aa: CSARDPGFEAFF
j_call: TRBJ2-4; d_call: .; v_call: TRBV4-3; cdr3_aa: CASSRTGRGDIQYF
j_call: TRBJ1-6; d_call: .; v_call: TRBV7-2; cdr3_aa: CASSLAYRNSPLHF
j_call: TRBJ2-5; d_call: .; v_call: TRBV20-1; cdr3_aa: CSANLGVGETQYF
j_call: TRBJ2-2; d_call: .; v_call: TRBV6-1; cdr3_aa: CAGLSAGGTGELFF